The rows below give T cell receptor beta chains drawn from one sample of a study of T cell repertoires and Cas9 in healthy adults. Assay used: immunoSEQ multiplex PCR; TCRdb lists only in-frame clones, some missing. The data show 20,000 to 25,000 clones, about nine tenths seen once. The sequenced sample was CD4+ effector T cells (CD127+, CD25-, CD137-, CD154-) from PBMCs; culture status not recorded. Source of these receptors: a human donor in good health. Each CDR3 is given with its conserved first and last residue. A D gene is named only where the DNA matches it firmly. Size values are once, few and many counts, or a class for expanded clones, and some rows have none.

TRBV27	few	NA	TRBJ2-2	TGTGCCAGCAGTTTAGCAGCCGGGGGTGTGGGGGAGCTGTTTTTT	CASSLAAGGVGELFF
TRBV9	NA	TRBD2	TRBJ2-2	TGTGCCAGCAGCGTAAGGGAGGGGTTTACCGGGGAGCTGTTTTTT	CASSVREGFTGELFF
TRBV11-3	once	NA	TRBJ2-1	TGTGCCAGCAGCTTATATCACAACCATGAGCAGTTCTTC	CASSLYHNHEQFF
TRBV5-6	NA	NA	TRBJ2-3	TGTGCCAGCAAAATCTGGGCTAGCGAGGCAGATACGCAGTATTTT	CASKIWASEADTQYF
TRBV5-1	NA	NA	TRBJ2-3	TGCGCCAGCAGCTTGGGGGGGACAGATACGCAGTATTTT	CASSLGGTDTQYF
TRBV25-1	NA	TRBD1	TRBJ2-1	TGTGCCAGCAGTGATCCCCGGACAGGGTTCGATGAGCAGTTCTTC	CASSDPRTGFDEQFF
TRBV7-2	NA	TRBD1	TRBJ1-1	TGTGCCAGCAGCTCTGGACAGGGCACTGAAGCTTTCTTT	CASSSGQGTEAFF
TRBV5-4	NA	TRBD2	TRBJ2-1	TGTGCCAGCAGCGAGCCACTAGCGGACAATGAGCAGTTCTTC	CASSEPLADNEQFF
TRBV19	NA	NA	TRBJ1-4	TGTGCCAGTAGTATGGGACGCGGTAATGAAAAACTGTTTTTT	CASSMGRGNEKLFF
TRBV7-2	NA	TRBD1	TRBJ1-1	TGTGCCAGCAGCTTAGAGGGGACAGGGGTCGCTTTCTTT	CASSLEGTGVAFF
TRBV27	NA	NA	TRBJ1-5	TGTGCCAGCAGTTTACAGGGCAATCAGCCCCAGCATTTT	CASSLQGNQPQHF
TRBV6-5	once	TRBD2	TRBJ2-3	TGTGCCAGCAGAATACGGGAGGGCCTAGGAAATACGCAGTATTTT	CASRIREGLGNTQYF
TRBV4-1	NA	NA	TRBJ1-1	TGCGCCAGCTCAATAGGGGAGAACACTGAAGCTTTCTTT	CASSIGENTEAFF
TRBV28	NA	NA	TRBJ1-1	TGTGCCAGCAGTGAGCCTCGGCAGAACACTGAAGCTTTCTTT	CASSEPRQNTEAFF
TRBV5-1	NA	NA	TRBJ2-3	TGCGCCAGCAGTGAGGGCACAGGTAGTGCAGATACGCAGTATTTT	CASSEGTGSADTQYF
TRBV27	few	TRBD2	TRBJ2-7	TGTGCCAGCACCACTACGGGGGGGGAGCAGTACTTC	CASTTTGGEQYF
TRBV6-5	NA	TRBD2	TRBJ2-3	TGTGCCAGCAGTACGGCAGGGCGGGAGACAGATACGCAGTATTTT	CASSTAGRETDTQYF
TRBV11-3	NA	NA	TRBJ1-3	TGTGCCAGCAGAGGACAGAGCTCTGGAAACACCATATATTTT	CASRGQSSGNTIYF
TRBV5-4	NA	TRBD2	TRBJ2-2	TGTGCCAGCAGCCCGAGCGGGAGGTCGACCGGGGAGCTGTTTTTT	CASSPSGRSTGELFF
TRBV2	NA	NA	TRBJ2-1	TGTGCCAGCGGGGATACAGGGATTAGCAATGAGCAGTTCTTC	CASGDTGISNEQFF
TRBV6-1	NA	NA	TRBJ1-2	TGTGCCAGCAGTGTGGCCCCCCAGTATGGCTACACCTTC	CASSVAPQYGYTF
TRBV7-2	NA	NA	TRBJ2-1	TGTGCCAGCAGCCCGGGCTACAATGAGCAGTTCTTC	CASSPGYNEQFF
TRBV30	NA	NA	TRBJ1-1	TGTGCCTGGGGAACCGACGGCAACACTGAAGCTTTCTTT	CAWGTDGNTEAFF
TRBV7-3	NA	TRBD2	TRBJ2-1	TGTGCCAGCAGCCTGAGCGGGGCCTCCTACAATGAGCAGTTCTTC	CASSLSGASYNEQFF
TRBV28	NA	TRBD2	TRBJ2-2	TGTGCCAGCAGTCTACGTCTAGCGGGCCACACCGGGGAGCTGTTTTTT	CASSLRLAGHTGELFF
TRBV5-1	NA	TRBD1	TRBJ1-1	TGCGCCAGCAGCTGGACAGGGGGTGAGAACACTGAAGCTTTCTTT	CASSWTGGENTEAFF
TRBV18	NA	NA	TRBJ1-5	TGTGCCAGCTCACGTGAAGTCGATCAGCCCCAGCATTTT	CASSREVDQPQHF
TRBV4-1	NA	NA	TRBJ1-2	TGCGCCAGCAGCCAAGCATCCGGCGCTGGGGGCTACACCTTC	CASSQASGAGGYTF
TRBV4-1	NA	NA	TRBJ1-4	TGCGCCTCGGGGAGGGAAACTAATGAAAAACTGTTTTTT	CASGRETNEKLFF
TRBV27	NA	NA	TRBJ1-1	TGTGCCAGCATTCGACTGGGCGACACTGAAGCTTTCTTT	CASIRLGDTEAFF
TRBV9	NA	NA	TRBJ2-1	TGTGCCAGCAGCGTAGCGGGGAACTACAATGAGCAGTTCTTC	CASSVAGNYNEQFF
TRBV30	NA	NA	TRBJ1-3	TGTGCCTGGAGTCGTCTGCGTTCCTCTGGAAACACCATATATTTT	CAWSRLRSSGNTIYF
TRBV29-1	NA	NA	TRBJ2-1	TGCAGCGTTGGTACCCCCAGGGGACGGGTCACAAATGAGCAGTTCTTC	CSVGTPRGRVTNEQFF
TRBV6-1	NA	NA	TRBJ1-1	TGTGCCAGCAGTGCCCCAGGGGCGAACACTGAAGCTTTCTTT	CASSAPGANTEAFF
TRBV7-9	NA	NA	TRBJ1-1	TGTGCCAGCAGCTTAGCCGGGGCCGGGGGCAACACTGAAGCTTTCTTT	CASSLAGAGGNTEAFF
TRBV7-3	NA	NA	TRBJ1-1	TGTGCCAGCAGCCCCTCCGTTGGTTCCATGAACACTGAAGCTTTCTTT	CASSPSVGSMNTEAFF
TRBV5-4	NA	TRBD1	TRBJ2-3	TGTGCCAGCAGCTTTTTCAAGGGGGCTAACACAGATACGCAGTATTTT	CASSFFKGANTDTQYF
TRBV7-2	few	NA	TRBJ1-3	TGTGCCAGCAGCCCCCCCTCGGGCGGAAACACCATATATTTT	CASSPPSGGNTIYF
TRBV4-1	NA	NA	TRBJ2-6	TGCGCCAGCAGCCAACCGCTCCGCGGCTCTGGGGCCAACGTCCTGACTTTC	CASSQPLRGSGANVLTF
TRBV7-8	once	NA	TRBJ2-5	TGTGCCAGCAGCTTAGCGCCAGGGGCGGTGGAGACCCAGTACTTC	CASSLAPGAVETQYF
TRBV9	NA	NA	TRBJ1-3	TGTGCCAGCAGCGTAGGGTCAGTAAACACCATATATTTT	CASSVGSVNTIYF
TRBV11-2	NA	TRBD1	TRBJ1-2	TGTGCCAGCAGCTTAGGACAGGGGACCTCTGGCTACACCTTC	CASSLGQGTSGYTF
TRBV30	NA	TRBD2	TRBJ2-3	TGTGCCTGGAGTATGCGGGGGGTCACAGATACGCAGTATTTT	CAWSMRGVTDTQYF